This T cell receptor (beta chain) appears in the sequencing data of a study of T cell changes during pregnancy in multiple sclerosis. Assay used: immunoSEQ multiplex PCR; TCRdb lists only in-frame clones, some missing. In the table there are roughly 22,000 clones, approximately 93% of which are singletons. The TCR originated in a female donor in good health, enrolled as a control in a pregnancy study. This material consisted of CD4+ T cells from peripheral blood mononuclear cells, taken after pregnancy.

CDR3 residues: CASTKAGGTTDTQYF. CDR3 nucleotide sequence: TGTGCCAGCACTAAAGCGGGAGGTACCACAGATACGCAGTATTTT. The chain carries TRBV11-2 and TRBJ2-3; 9 bases agree with TRBD2. Germline lookup yields CDR1 SGHAT and CDR2 FQNNGV. The V and J ends lost 7 bases and 2 bases, in that order; junction bases with no gene match: 7. This CDR3 is 15 amino acids long.